The present entry profiles one T cell receptor beta chain with its context. Original processing notes: Amplification of reference gene primers was used by the study to estimate nucleated cell counts. The method was immunoSEQ multiplex PCR; TCRdb's version includes in-frame clones alone and lacks a portion of them. V, J and clone size are those of that table, while D and trimming were read from the DNA. The sample has 150,000 to 200,000 clones, 85% to 90% seen once. This CDR3 has 13 amino acids. V gave up 0 bases and J gave up 10 bases, with 11 bases separating them. The germline gives CDR1 SGHRS, CDR2 YFSETQ. The data originate from a study of blood T cell repertoires in COVID-19.

The sequence was obtained from a middle-aged man with acute or convalescent COVID-19. The material sequenced was peripheral blood. V is TRBV5-1 and J is TRBJ2-1, with a weak D call TRBD2 (5 bases). Here the CDR3 reads CASSLGTSPEQFF. The CDR3, as DNA: TGCGCCAGCAGCTTGGGAACTAGTCCGGAGCAGTTCTTC. Full variable domain (missing parts from reference TRBV5-1 and TRBJ2-1): KAGVTQTPRYLIKTRGQQVTLSCSPISGHRSVSWYQQTPGQGLQFLFEYFSETQRNKGNFPGRFSGRQFSNSRSEMNVSTLELGDSALYLCASSLGTSPEQFFGPGTRLTVL.